This TCR beta chain was recorded in a study of control samples from healthy donors and cancer patients. Method: immunoSEQ multiplex PCR; TCRdb's copy keeps in-frame clones and lacks some. This sample has roughly 130,000 clones, with less than 95% found just once. Sequencing input: blood. This TCR was sampled from a man between 18 and 35 years old in good health.

CDR3: CASSPGLATKNEQFF. In nucleotides, the CDR3 is TGTGCCAGCAGCCCGGGACTAGCTACGAAGAATGAGCAGTTCTTC. V gene TRBV7-2 combines with J gene TRBJ2-1; 9 bases line up with TRBD2. The germline gives CDR1 SGHTA, CDR2 FQGNSA. The ends lost 5 bases at V and 7 bases at J; junction bases unmatched: 9. The CDR3 covers 15 residues.